A selection of T cell receptor beta chains follows, all from one sample in a study of T cells after somatic rescue of genetic block. The data were produced by immunoSEQ multiplex PCR, yet TCRdb's version contains in-frame clones alone and is incomplete. The sample yields 85,000 to 90,000 clones, 70% to 90% seen once. Sequencing was carried out using peripheral blood mononuclear cells (PBMCs). The receptors stem from a woman younger than 35. Each CDR3 is given with its conserved first and last residue. The order of the fields is D gene, J gene, clone size, V gene, CDR3 protein, CDR3 DNA. D genes are given only for firm matches. Some rows have no size entry. The others give once, few or many, or a class for an expanded clone.

- | TRBJ1-2 | once | TRBV27 | CASSFGQYYGYTF | TGTGCTAGCAGTTTCGGGCAGTACTATGGCTACACCTTC
- | TRBJ1-5 | - | TRBV18 | CASSPEIGNQPQHF | TGTGCCAGCTCACCAGAAATAGGCAATCAGCCCCAGCATTTT
- | TRBJ2-7 | - | TRBV4-2 | CASSQASLHSSYEQYF | TGTGCCAGCAGCCAAGCAAGCCTACACAGTTCCTACGAGCAGTACTTC
- | TRBJ1-1 | - | TRBV28 | CASRRQEEAFF | TGTGCCAGCAGAAGACAGGAGGAAGCTTTCTTT
TRBD1 | TRBJ1-6 | - | TRBV4-1 | CASRGTGFRSPLHF | TGCGCCAGCAGGGGGACAGGTTTTAGGTCACCCCTCCACTTT
- | TRBJ1-1 | - | TRBV27 | CASSATGLNTEAFF | TGTGCCAGCAGTGCGACAGGACTGAACACTGAAGCTTTCTTT
TRBD1 | TRBJ1-1 | - | TRBV10-3 | CAISDRWTGESNTEAFF | TGTGCCATCAGTGATAGGTGGACAGGAGAATCTAACACTGAAGCTTTCTTT
- | TRBJ2-2 | - | TRBV7-6 | CASSLEGVRSNTGELFF | TGTGCCAGCAGCTTAGAGGGGGTTAGATCGAACACCGGGGAGCTGTTTTTT
- | TRBJ1-4 | - | TRBV30 | CAWSVEVVRAGKLFF | TGTGCCTGGAGTGTAGAGGTTGTACGGGCTGGAAAACTGTTTTTT
TRBD2 | TRBJ2-1 | once | TRBV6-5 | CASSYRLAHEQFF | TGTGCCAGCAGTTACAGACTAGCCCATGAGCAGTTCTTC
TRBD1 | TRBJ1-4 | - | TRBV28 | CASSSQRDSHF | TGTGCCAGCAGTTCCCAGCGGGACAGCCACTTT
- | TRBJ1-1 | - | TRBV20-1 | CSARKDTEAFF | TGCAGTGCTAGAAAAGACACTGAAGCTTTCTTT
- | TRBJ1-1 | - | TRBV7-9 | CASSAPRQIFTEAFF | TGTGCCAGCAGCGCACCCCGGCAGATCTTCACTGAAGCTTTCTTT
TRBD2 | TRBJ2-5 | few | TRBV5-1 | CASSLGAGGSFVETQYF | TGCGCCAGCAGCTTGGGAGCGGGAGGATCGTTTGTGGAGACCCAGTACTTC
- | TRBJ2-5 | - | TRBV5-6 | CASSPLEGGGETQYF | TGTGCCAGCAGCCCCTTGGAAGGGGGTGGGGAGACCCAGTACTTC
- | TRBJ2-7 | - | TRBV5-8 | CASSQSPFEQYF | TGTGCCAGCAGCCAAAGCCCATTCGAGCAGTACTTC
- | TRBJ2-7 | - | TRBV9 | CASAGDEQYF | TGTGCCAGTGCAGGCGACGAGCAGTACTTC
- | TRBJ2-1 | - | TRBV7-3 | CASSFHPGSYNEQFF | TGTGCCAGCAGCTTTCACCCCGGCTCCTACAATGAGCAGTTCTTC
- | TRBJ2-7 | - | TRBV11-2 | CASSLDWVQYF | TGTGCCAGCAGCTTAGATTGGGTGCAGTACTTC
- | TRBJ1-5 | - | TRBV6-1 | CASTSGLSNQPQHF | TGTGCCAGCACCTCAGGGTTGAGCAATCAGCCCCAGCATTTT
- | TRBJ1-1 | - | TRBV28 | CASSGFGTEAFF | TGTGCCAGCAGTGGATTCGGCACTGAAGCTTTCTTT
TRBD2 | TRBJ2-3 | - | TRBV5-1 | CASSSGLAGVTSTDTQYF | TGCGCCAGCAGCTCGGGACTAGCGGGAGTTACAAGCACAGATACGCAGTATTTT
TRBD1 | TRBJ2-2 | - | TRBV6-5 | CASSYSNRGSGELFF | TGTGCCAGCAGTTACTCGAACAGGGGGTCGGGGGAGCTGTTTTTT
- | TRBJ2-7 | - | TRBV30 | CAWTKQGSEQYF | TGTGCCTGGACTAAACAGGGCTCCGAGCAGTACTTC
TRBD2 | TRBJ2-5 | - | TRBV6-5 | CASSYGHGGAAETQYF | TGTGCCAGCAGTTACGGCCACGGGGGGGCCGCAGAGACCCAGTACTTC
- | TRBJ2-1 | - | TRBV10-3 | CAISESSSSSYNEQFF | TGTGCCATCAGTGAAAGTAGCTCGAGCTCCTACAATGAGCAGTTCTTC
- | TRBJ2-2 | - | TRBV18 | CASSGTLNTGELFF | TGTGCCAGCTCAGGGACACTTAACACCGGGGAGCTGTTTTTT
- | TRBJ2-1 | - | TRBV7-3 | CASSLFSGPDEQFF | TGTGCCAGCAGCTTATTTTCAGGGCCCGACGAGCAGTTCTTC
- | TRBJ2-7 | - | TRBV10-2 | CASRGYEQYF | TGCGCCAGCAGAGGCTACGAGCAGTACTTC
TRBD2 | TRBJ2-1 | - | TRBV7-2 | CACWAGGYNEQFF | TGTGCCTGCTGGGCGGGAGGATACAATGAGCAGTTCTTC
- | TRBJ2-2 | few | TRBV6-5 | CASSYSRNTGELFF | TGTGCCAGCAGTTACTCAAGGAACACCGGGGAGCTGTTTTTT
TRBD1 | TRBJ2-5 | - | TRBV27 | CASSFHRDRGVITQYF | TGTGCCAGCAGTTTTCACAGGGACAGGGGCGTCATAACCCAGTACTTC
- | TRBJ2-7 | - | TRBV4-2 | CASSHGRDRPSYEQYF | TGTGCCAGCAGCCATGGGCGGGACCGACCTTCCTACGAGCAGTACTTC
- | TRBJ2-2 | - | TRBV19 | CASSIGSNTGELFF | TGTGCCAGTAGTATAGGATCGAACACCGGGGAGCTGTTTTTT
- | TRBJ2-5 | - | TRBV30 | CAWSPPSGQRETQYF | TGTGCCTGGAGCCCTCCGAGCGGGCAGAGGGAGACCCAGTACTTC
TRBD1 | TRBJ1-5 | once | TRBV7-8 | CASSLERTGSTLNQPQHF | TGTGCCAGCAGCTTAGAGCGGACAGGGTCTACCCTTAATCAGCCCCAGCATTTT
- | TRBJ2-5 | once | TRBV7-9 | CASSLGGTKETQYF | TGTGCCAGCAGCTTAGGAGGGACCAAAGAGACCCAGTACTTC
TRBD2 | TRBJ2-1 | - | TRBV9 | CASSPEPRGVWNEQFF | TGTGCCAGCAGCCCAGAACCTCGGGGGGTATGGAATGAGCAGTTCTTC
TRBD1 | TRBJ2-7 | - | TRBV14 | CASKRTGGAGGYEQYF | TGTGCCAGCAAAAGGACAGGGGGCGCAGGTGGCTACGAGCAGTACTTC
- | TRBJ2-1 | - | TRBV28 | CASSPTGLISEQFF | TGTGCCAGCAGTCCAACGGGTCTTATCAGTGAGCAGTTCTTC
- | TRBJ2-3 | - | TRBV5-6 | CASSPRSGGTDTQYF | TGTGCCAGCAGCCCCCGGAGTGGGGGCACAGATACGCAGTATTTT